This TCR beta chain was sequenced for a study of cytomegalovirus exposure and HLA in healthy donors. Study in general: The Caucasian-associated ancestry cluster contained 81% of the 398 genotyped donors.

Worth noting for this clone: The antigen is not known.

PCR employed 60 Vbeta and 13 Jbeta primers. The table came from immunoSEQ multiplex PCR; TCRdb's copy has only in-frame clones and leaves some out. The sample has about 230,000 clones; 70% to 90% are singletons. Germline values: CDR1 LNHDA, CDR2 SQIVND (reference sequence). The CDR3 consists of 13 residues. Trimming took 2 bases from V and 0 from J, leaving 4 bases between them. Study results and limitations: Several of the most significant clusters appeared, in a later analysis, to be linked to common viral pathogens. It was reportedly the case that the classifier diagnosed cytomegalovirus status with high specificity and sensitivity.

Investigators did not record CMV serostatus for this donor. Input material: PBMCs. The clonotype was recovered from a human donor in good health. The rearrangement joins TRBV19 to TRBJ1-1; unclear D gene. CDR3 bases: TGTGCCAGTAGTATATTCATGAACACTGAAGCTTTCTTT. Encoded protein: CASSIFMNTEAFF.